The rows below give T cell receptor beta chains drawn from one sample of a study of regulatory T cells in long-lasting Graves disease. Via MiXCR, TCRdb re-called the multiplex PCR reads, giving one row per CDR3 protein. Of about 420,000 distinct CDR3 sequences listed, roughly 17% are singletons. The sample also formed part of further work on T cells in Graves' hyperthyroidism and ophthalmopathy.

Source: peripheral blood mononuclear cells (PBMCs), taken at new diagnosis, from a patient treated with antithyroid drugs. These receptors all stem from a woman younger than 30 with Graves disease. Both conserved end residues are part of each CDR3. D genes are given only for firm matches. Not every row has a clone size; where given, it reads once, few, many or a size class.

TRBJ2-3	TRBD2	TRBV19	NA	TGTGCCACCGGACTAGCGGACGTTAGCACAGATACGCAGTATTTT	CATGLADVSTDTQYF
TRBJ1-1	NA	TRBV7-6	NA	TGTGCCAGCAGCTCAGAGGACGGTACTGAAGCTTTCTTT	CASSSEDGTEAFF
TRBJ2-7	TRBD2	TRBV24-1	few	TGTGCCACCAGTGATACAGCGGGGAGCTCCTACGAGCAGTACTTC	CATSDTAGSSYEQYF
TRBJ2-3	TRBD2	TRBV28	many	TGTGCCAGCAGTTTGGGACTAGGCATAGATACGCAGTATTTT	CASSLGLGIDTQYF
TRBJ2-3	TRBD2	TRBV11-1	many	TGTGCCAGCAGCACCCGCGGCGGGGGAGATACGCAGTATTTT	CASSTRGGGDTQYF
TRBJ2-7	TRBD2	TRBV15	many	TGTGCCACCAAAGTCGCGGGGGGTCGATACGAGCAGTACTTC	CATKVAGGRYEQYF
TRBJ1-1	NA	TRBV7-6	NA	TGTGCCAGCAGCACAGAGGGCATACCGAACACTGAAGCTTTCTTT	CASSTEGIPNTEAFF
TRBJ1-1	NA	TRBV20-1	NA	TGCAGTGCTAGAGATCCGACAGGAACTGTTAACACTGAAGCTTTCTTT	CSARDPTGTVNTEAFF
TRBJ2-1	NA	TRBV19	many	TGTGCCAGTAGTACAGGACTCCACAATGAGCAGTTCTTC	CASSTGLHNEQFF
TRBJ2-7	TRBD2	TRBV20-1	NA	TGCAGTACTAGACTAGCGGGGTCCTACGAGCAGTACTTC	CSTRLAGSYEQYF
TRBJ1-6	TRBD1	TRBV28	NA	TGTGCCAGCAGCAGGGGGCCCTATAATTCACCCCTCCACTTT	CASSRGPYNSPLHF
TRBJ1-6	NA	TRBV5-1	NA	TGCGCCAGCAGCTTGGCCGGGACGGATTATTCACCCCTCCACTTT	CASSLAGTDYSPLHF
TRBJ1-1	TRBD1	TRBV29-1	NA	TGCAGCGTTTCGACAGGGTGGGACACTGAAGCTTTCTTT	CSVSTGWDTEAFF
TRBJ1-1	NA	TRBV25-1	NA	TGTGCCAGCAGTGAATGGAGTGATAGGGACACTGAAGCTTTCTTT	CASSEWSDRDTEAFF
TRBJ1-5	NA	TRBV28	many	TGTGCCAGCAGTTTCCCTACGGACACGCCTTATAGCAATCAGCCCCAGCATTTT	CASSFPTDTPYSNQPQHF
TRBJ2-3	NA	TRBV20-1	many	TGCAGTGCCTCCGAGCAGGCTACGCAGTATTTT	CSASEQATQYF
TRBJ2-1	TRBD2	TRBV7-9	many	TGTGCCAGCAGCTTAGAGGGTAGCGGGAGAGTGTCCTACAATGAGCAGTTCTTC	CASSLEGSGRVSYNEQFF
TRBJ2-7	TRBD2	TRBV5-5	few	TGTGCCAGCAGCTTGGCGGGACTAGCGGGAGGGTCGTCCTCCTACGAGCAGTACTTC	CASSLAGLAGGSSSYEQYF
TRBJ2-5	NA	TRBV6-1	many	TGTGCCAGTGGTGACCAAGAGACCCAGTACTTC	CASGDQETQYF
TRBJ2-7	NA	TRBV9	NA	TGTGCCAGCAGCCCCGGAGGGATGAGAGCGAACGAGCAGTACTTC	CASSPGGMRANEQYF
TRBJ2-1	TRBD1	TRBV20-1	NA	TGCAGTGCTAGCGGGGACAGGTCACCCACCGGGGATAGCGATGAGCAGTTCTTC	CSASGDRSPTGDSDEQFF
TRBJ2-7	TRBD2	TRBV7-9	many	TGTGCCAGCAGCTTAACTCGGGGGGGGATACGGACCTACGAGCAGTACTTC	CASSLTRGGIRTYEQYF
TRBJ2-2	TRBD1	TRBV11-2	few	TGTGCCAGCAGCTTAGGGGCAAGGACAGGGAACACCGGGGAGCTGTTTTTT	CASSLGARTGNTGELFF
TRBJ2-1	TRBD2	TRBV7-6	many	TGTGCCAGCAGCCCTTTAGCGGGAGAGGAGCAGTTCTTC	CASSPLAGEEQFF
TRBJ1-1	NA	TRBV11-2	many	TGTGCCAGCAGCTTAGTTCCAGGGGCGCCGGTGAACACTGAAGCTTTCTTT	CASSLVPGAPVNTEAFF
TRBJ2-2	NA	TRBV29-1	NA	TGCAGCGTTGAAGATGAAGCACAGGATAACACCGGGGAGCTGTTTTTT	CSVEDEAQDNTGELFF
TRBJ2-1	NA	TRBV29-1	many	TGCAGCGTTGCCAGGGATACCTCCTACAATGAGCAGTTCTTC	CSVARDTSYNEQFF
TRBJ2-2	TRBD1	TRBV28	many	TGTGCCAGCAGTTCCCCGGGACAGGGTGGCACCGGGGAGCTGTTTTTT	CASSSPGQGGTGELFF
TRBJ1-1	NA	TRBV10-3	many	TGTGCCATCAGTCCGAACCCTGAGGGGCTCCGAAACACTGAAGCTTTCTTT	CAISPNPEGLRNTEAFF
TRBJ2-1	TRBD2	TRBV28	NA	TGTGCCAGCAGCAATAGGGGACTAGCGGGAGTCTACGCGTTCTTC	CASSNRGLAGVYAFF
TRBJ1-1	NA	TRBV19	few	TGTGCCAGTAGTCCCGGGACCATCTCCACTGAAGCTTTCTTT	CASSPGTISTEAFF
TRBJ2-2	TRBD2	TRBV4-2	NA	TGTGCCAGCAGCCAAGGTTTACGGGAGGAAGCCGGGGAGCTGTTTTTT	CASSQGLREEAGELFF
TRBJ2-1	NA	TRBV29-1	many	TGCAGCGTTGAACCAAATGGAGGTTCCAATGAGCAGTTCTTC	CSVEPNGGSNEQFF
TRBJ2-7	NA	TRBV28	many	TGTGCCAGCAGTACAAAGGGACTTCGGGTGAACTTC	CASSTKGLRVNF
TRBJ2-7	NA	TRBV27	many	TGTGCCAGCAGCCCTCACCGGGGGTACGAGCAGTACTTC	CASSPHRGYEQYF
TRBJ2-1	NA	TRBV13	NA	TGTGCCAGCAGCTCCACAAGTAGGGATGATGAGCAGTTCTTC	CASSSTSRDDEQFF
TRBJ2-7	TRBD2	TRBV27	few	TGTGCCAGCAGTTCCTCCCCGGGGGGGCGCGAGCAGTACTTC	CASSSSPGGREQYF
TRBJ2-1	TRBD2	TRBV7-2	many	TGTGCCAGCAGCTTAGCCCTAGCGGGGTACAATGAGCAGTTCTTC	CASSLALAGYNEQFF
TRBJ2-1	TRBD2	TRBV7-2	many	TGTGCCAGCAGCTTAATGGGACTAGCGGGATTTAATGAGCAGTTCTTC	CASSLMGLAGFNEQFF
TRBJ2-7	TRBD2	TRBV12-3/TRBV12-4	many	TGTGCCAGCAGCTTAGCGGGTCCCGGCGATCAGCAGTACTTC	CASSLAGPGDQQYF
TRBJ2-2	NA	TRBV20-1	NA	TGCAGTGCTAGAGATTACGGTTTTACCGGGGAGCTGTTTTTT	CSARDYGFTGELFF
TRBJ2-7	NA	TRBV6-2/TRBV6-3	NA	TGTGCCAGCAGTTTAGACCTCCCCTACGAGCAGTACTTC	CASSLDLPYEQYF
TRBJ2-1	NA	TRBV11-2	many	TGTGCCAGCAGCGGCGGGATTACCTACAATGAGCAGTTCTTC	CASSGGITYNEQFF
TRBJ2-1	TRBD1	TRBV12-5	NA	TGTGCTAGTGGTTTGGTACCGAAGGACAGGGGCGGTAAGGTGGTCGATGAGCAGTTCTTC	CASGLVPKDRGGKVVDEQFF
TRBJ1-2	NA	TRBV7-8	NA	TGTGCCAGCAGCACGGTGGACAGTAGCTATGGCTACACCTTC	CASSTVDSSYGYTF
TRBJ1-4	TRBD1	TRBV12-3/TRBV12-4	many	TGTGCCAGCAGAGTAGGGGGCGGAGAAAAACTGTTTTTT	CASRVGGGEKLFF
TRBJ2-7	TRBD1	TRBV20-1	NA	TGCAGTGCCGAGCGACAGGGAACCGGCGAGCAGTACTTC	CSAERQGTGEQYF
TRBJ2-1	NA	TRBV12-3/TRBV12-4	many	TGTGCCAGCAGTTTAGTCTTCCGGAGATTCGTCGAAGGCGGAAAGACCTACAATGAGCAGTTCTTC	CASSLVFRRFVEGGKTYNEQFF
TRBJ2-7	NA	TRBV30	many	TGTGCCTGGAGTATGTCAGCTAACACCGAGCAGTACTTC	CAWSMSANTEQYF
TRBJ1-6	NA	TRBV12-3/TRBV12-4	few	TGTGCCAGCAGTTTAGACCTAAGTCATTCACCCCTCCACTTT	CASSLDLSHSPLHF